This T cell receptor beta chain was sequenced in a study of blood T cell repertoires in COVID-19. The sample holds one count of this clone. Produced via immunoSEQ multiplex PCR; TCRdb's table is partial and in-frame only. The table has about 150,000 clones, roughly four fifths seen once. This CDR3 has 14 residues. V was pared by 7 bases and J by 7 bases, with 6 bases of the junction left unmatched. From germline, CDR1 is LNHDA and CDR2 SQIVND (reference sequence). The TCR originated in a man over 45 who had recovered from COVID-19. This sequence joins TRBV19 and TRBJ1-5; 11 bases line up with TRBD1. The sample taken for sequencing was PBMCs or T cells enriched from blood (not recorded which). The CDR3 loop reads CASTGDRGFQPQHF. For the CDR3, the DNA is TGTGCCAGTACGGGGGACAGGGGGTTCCAGCCCCAGCATTTT.